This T cell receptor beta chain was captured by sequencing in a study of cytomegalovirus exposure and HLA in healthy donors. Broader study findings: 87-base-pair reads could not separate some V segments, including TRBV6-2 and TRBV6-3. Most TCR sequences proved rare, with some public TCRs found in many donors. Likely technical artifact: a cluster of highly shared sequence variants.

The PCR employed 60 Vbeta primers together with 13 Jbeta primers. The assay was immunoSEQ multiplex PCR, and TCRdb's table has in-frame clones only and misses some. The top ten hold around 2.8% of the sample, which has approximately 220,000 clones, 70% to 90% seen once. On this clone: What it recognizes is unknown.

Healthy donors of bone marrow made up the group. Trimming took 3 bases from V and 3 from J; bases not matched to a gene: 5. Germline V CDR1 and CDR2: WSHSY, SAAADI. CDR3 length: 17 residues. The receptor comes from a man younger than 45 in good health and CMV-seronegative. The chain couples TRBV10-2 to TRBJ2-3, with 14 positions matching TRBD2. Sequences were obtained from PBMCs. The CDR3 reads CASSDSGLAGVTDTQYF. In nucleotides, the CDR3 is TGCGCCAGCAGTGATTCGGGACTAGCGGGGGTAACAGATACGCAGTATTTT.